This is a list of T cell receptor beta chains from one sample in a study of long-term antiretroviral therapy in people with HIV. The repertoire was sequenced with immunoSEQ multiplex PCR; TCRdb's copy has only in-frame clones and lacks some. Among around 12,000 clones, about 87% were seen once, and the ten largest hold roughly a fifth. The starting material was unsorted PBMCs, obtained 2.1 years after starting antiretroviral therapy. The source of these receptors is a woman aged 40 to 50 with HIV. Both conserved end residues are part of each CDR3. The order of the fields is J gene, clone size, V gene, D gene, CDR3 protein, CDR3 DNA. D genes are given only for firm matches. Rows give clone size only sometimes, using once, few, many, or a class for an expanded clone.

J gene: TRBJ2-2
clone size: .
V gene: TRBV7-9
D gene: TRBD1
CDR3 protein: CASRPGQGVSGELFF
CDR3 DNA: TGTGCCAGCAGACCGGGACAGGGGGTGTCCGGGGAGCTGTTTTTT

J gene: TRBJ2-7
clone size: few
V gene: TRBV7-2
D gene: TRBD1
CDR3 protein: CASSSPTGAYEQYF
CDR3 DNA: TGTGCCAGCAGCTCTCCGACAGGGGCCTACGAGCAGTACTTC

J gene: TRBJ1-6
clone size: once
V gene: TRBV9
D gene: .
CDR3 protein: CASSVQRLNSPLHF
CDR3 DNA: TGTGCCAGCAGCGTACAACGCCTGAATTCACCCCTCCACTTT

J gene: TRBJ1-6
clone size: few
V gene: TRBV5-1
D gene: .
CDR3 protein: CASSASASGTVSPLHF
CDR3 DNA: TGCGCCAGCAGCGCTAGCGCATCCGGGACGGTTTCACCCCTCCACTTT

J gene: TRBJ1-1
clone size: .
V gene: TRBV7-2
D gene: .
CDR3 protein: CASSLDRWGLAFF
CDR3 DNA: TGTGCCAGCAGTCTCGATCGGTGGGGGTTGGCTTTCTTT

J gene: TRBJ2-1
clone size: .
V gene: TRBV10-3
D gene: .
CDR3 protein: CAISGWTDNNEQFF
CDR3 DNA: TGTGCCATCAGTGGCTGGACAGACAACAATGAGCAGTTCTTC

J gene: TRBJ2-2
clone size: once
V gene: TRBV5-5
D gene: .
CDR3 protein: CASSLALGARNTGELFF
CDR3 DNA: TGTGCCAGCAGCTTGGCCTTAGGGGCGCGGAACACCGGGGAGCTGTTTTTT

J gene: TRBJ2-3
clone size: .
V gene: TRBV5-1
D gene: .
CDR3 protein: CASSLYSGQTTDTQYF
CDR3 DNA: TGCGCCAGCAGCTTGTACAGCGGACAGACGACAGATACGCAGTATTTT

J gene: TRBJ2-7
clone size: .
V gene: TRBV19
D gene: .
CDR3 protein: CASSPDSLVYEQYF
CDR3 DNA: TGTGCCAGTAGTCCCGACAGCCTCGTCTACGAGCAGTACTTC

J gene: TRBJ1-5
clone size: few
V gene: TRBV5-6
D gene: .
CDR3 protein: CASSLGQQSNQPQHF
CDR3 DNA: TGTGCCAGCAGCTTGGGACAGCAATCCAATCAGCCCCAGCATTTT

J gene: TRBJ2-1
clone size: .
V gene: TRBV25-1
D gene: .
CDR3 protein: CASSAGRSEQFF
CDR3 DNA: TGTGCCAGCAGTGCCGGACGAAGTGAGCAGTTCTTC

J gene: TRBJ2-5
clone size: .
V gene: TRBV6-5
D gene: TRBD1
CDR3 protein: CASSYSRTGGAETQYF
CDR3 DNA: TGTGCCAGCAGTTACTCAAGGACAGGGGGCGCGGAGACCCAGTACTTC

J gene: TRBJ1-2
clone size: .
V gene: TRBV5-1
D gene: .
CDR3 protein: CASSLIGDDGYTF
CDR3 DNA: TGCGCCAGCAGCTTGATAGGGGACGACGGCTACACCTTC

J gene: TRBJ2-7
clone size: .
V gene: TRBV29-1
D gene: .
CDR3 protein: CSVVRPPYEQYF
CDR3 DNA: TGCAGCGTTGTGCGCCCTCCCTACGAGCAGTACTTC

J gene: TRBJ1-2
clone size: .
V gene: TRBV2
D gene: .
CDR3 protein: CANSEGGPYGYTF
CDR3 DNA: TGTGCCAACTCGGAGGGGGGTCCTTATGGCTACACCTTC

J gene: TRBJ1-4
clone size: few
V gene: TRBV14
D gene: .
CDR3 protein: CASSQDLPGATNEKLFF
CDR3 DNA: TGTGCCAGCAGCCAAGATCTGCCAGGGGCAACTAATGAAAAACTGTTTTTT

J gene: TRBJ1-1
clone size: .
V gene: TRBV4-3
D gene: .
CDR3 protein: CASSQARSNTEAFF
CDR3 DNA: TGCGCCAGCAGCCAGGCCAGGTCGAACACTGAAGCTTTCTTT

J gene: TRBJ2-3
clone size: .
V gene: TRBV2
D gene: TRBD2
CDR3 protein: CASSGLARLGDTQYF
CDR3 DNA: TGTGCCAGCAGTGGACTAGCCCGGTTGGGAGATACGCAGTATTTT

J gene: TRBJ2-5
clone size: few
V gene: TRBV5-1
D gene: .
CDR3 protein: CASSSPDREGETQYF
CDR3 DNA: TGCGCCAGCAGCTCCCCGGACAGGGAGGGAGAGACCCAGTACTTC

J gene: TRBJ2-7
clone size: .
V gene: TRBV28
D gene: TRBD1
CDR3 protein: CASSTPGQGAGEQYF
CDR3 DNA: TGTGCCAGCAGTACGCCGGGACAGGGGGCCGGCGAGCAGTACTTC

J gene: TRBJ2-5
clone size: .
V gene: TRBV7-7
D gene: TRBD2
CDR3 protein: CASSPGTSRETQYF
CDR3 DNA: TGTGCTAGCAGCCCGGGGACTAGCCGAGAGACCCAGTACTTC

J gene: TRBJ1-1
clone size: .
V gene: TRBV2
D gene: .
CDR3 protein: CASGQDTEAFF
CDR3 DNA: TGTGCCAGCGGTCAGGACACTGAAGCTTTCTTT

J gene: TRBJ2-2
clone size: .
V gene: TRBV5-1
D gene: .
CDR3 protein: CASSLVGEELFF
CDR3 DNA: TGCGCCAGCAGCTTGGTTGGGGAGGAGCTGTTTTTT

J gene: TRBJ1-1
clone size: .
V gene: TRBV5-1
D gene: .
CDR3 protein: CASSSQTGLNTEAFF
CDR3 DNA: TGCGCCAGCAGCTCCCAGACAGGTCTGAACACTGAAGCTTTCTTT

J gene: TRBJ1-2
clone size: .
V gene: TRBV27
D gene: .
CDR3 protein: CATKIGTVGWDGYTF
CDR3 DNA: TGTGCCACCAAAATTGGGACGGTGGGTTGGGATGGCTACACCTTC

J gene: TRBJ2-5
clone size: .
V gene: TRBV19
D gene: .
CDR3 protein: CASKDTASQETQYF
CDR3 DNA: TGTGCCAGTAAAGACACGGCTTCGCAAGAGACCCAGTACTTC

J gene: TRBJ2-2
clone size: .
V gene: TRBV10-3
D gene: TRBD1
CDR3 protein: CAISVGGTGTGELFF
CDR3 DNA: TGTGCCATCAGTGTAGGAGGGACAGGCACCGGGGAGCTGTTTTTT

J gene: TRBJ1-4
clone size: once
V gene: TRBV19
D gene: .
CDR3 protein: CASSFSGGVGNEKLFF
CDR3 DNA: TGTGCCAGTAGTTTTTCCGGGGGAGTCGGTAATGAAAAACTGTTTTTT

J gene: TRBJ2-6
clone size: .
V gene: TRBV27
D gene: .
CDR3 protein: CASSLLSGANVLTF
CDR3 DNA: TGTGCCAGCAGTTTATTATCTGGGGCCAACGTCCTGACTTTC

J gene: TRBJ2-2
clone size: .
V gene: TRBV5-1
D gene: .
CDR3 protein: CASSLATNTGELFF
CDR3 DNA: TGCGCCAGCAGCTTGGCAACGAACACCGGGGAGCTGTTTTTT

J gene: TRBJ2-7
clone size: .
V gene: TRBV29-1
D gene: .
CDR3 protein: CSVEVPAVRYEQYF
CDR3 DNA: TGCAGCGTTGAAGTTCCTGCAGTTCGGTACGAGCAGTACTTC

J gene: TRBJ1-4
clone size: .
V gene: TRBV6-1
D gene: TRBD1
CDR3 protein: CASSGRGQNEKLFF
CDR3 DNA: TGTGCCAGCAGTGGAAGGGGGCAAAACGAAAAACTGTTTTTT

J gene: TRBJ2-7
clone size: .
V gene: TRBV5-4
D gene: .
CDR3 protein: CASSRRQALYEQYF
CDR3 DNA: TGTGCCAGCAGCCGGCGACAGGCCCTCTACGAGCAGTACTTC

J gene: TRBJ2-7
clone size: .
V gene: TRBV29-1
D gene: .
CDR3 protein: CSVEDNRGSPYEQYF
CDR3 DNA: TGCAGCGTTGAAGATAACCGGGGATCGCCCTACGAGCAGTACTTC

J gene: TRBJ1-1
clone size: .
V gene: TRBV5-1
D gene: TRBD1
CDR3 protein: CASSLDRGSFDTEAFF
CDR3 DNA: TGCGCCAGCAGCTTGGACAGGGGCAGTTTTGACACTGAAGCTTTCTTT

J gene: TRBJ1-5
clone size: .
V gene: TRBV2
D gene: .
CDR3 protein: CASSQQGPHQPQHF
CDR3 DNA: TGTGCCAGCAGTCAGCAGGGACCCCATCAGCCCCAGCATTTT

J gene: TRBJ2-7
clone size: .
V gene: TRBV6-1
D gene: .
CDR3 protein: CASSEAKLFGQNYEQYF
CDR3 DNA: TGTGCCAGCAGTGAAGCGAAACTATTTGGGCAGAACTACGAGCAGTACTTC

J gene: TRBJ2-2
clone size: few
V gene: TRBV9
D gene: .
CDR3 protein: CASSALVTNTGELFF
CDR3 DNA: TGTGCCAGCAGCGCGCTAGTAACGAACACCGGGGAGCTGTTTTTT

J gene: TRBJ2-1
clone size: .
V gene: TRBV30
D gene: .
CDR3 protein: CAWRRGTRGVEQFF
CDR3 DNA: TGTGCCTGGAGAAGGGGCACCCGGGGCGTTGAGCAGTTCTTC

J gene: TRBJ2-7
clone size: .
V gene: TRBV6-5
D gene: .
CDR3 protein: CASSSQESYEQYF
CDR3 DNA: TGTGCCAGCAGTTCACAGGAATCTTACGAGCAGTACTTC

J gene: TRBJ2-3
clone size: .
V gene: TRBV19
D gene: TRBD2
CDR3 protein: CASSMRGTSGGHSTDTQYF
CDR3 DNA: TGTGCCAGTAGTATGAGAGGGACTAGCGGGGGCCATAGCACAGATACGCAGTATTTT

J gene: TRBJ1-2
clone size: .
V gene: TRBV25-1
D gene: .
CDR3 protein: CASRAGSDLTNYGYTF
CDR3 DNA: TGTGCCAGTCGGGCGGGGTCGGACCTAACTAACTATGGCTACACCTTC

J gene: TRBJ2-7
clone size: .
V gene: TRBV4-3
D gene: TRBD1
CDR3 protein: CASSFEPGQGYEQYF
CDR3 DNA: TGCGCCAGCAGCTTCGAGCCGGGACAGGGGTACGAGCAGTACTTC

J gene: TRBJ2-7
clone size: .
V gene: TRBV27
D gene: .
CDR3 protein: CASSLSFQGHPGEQYF
CDR3 DNA: TGTGCCAGCAGTTTATCGTTCCAGGGTCATCCAGGCGAGCAGTACTTC

J gene: TRBJ2-1
clone size: .
V gene: TRBV18
D gene: .
CDR3 protein: CASAHREGYNEQFF
CDR3 DNA: TGTGCCAGTGCCCACAGGGAGGGTTACAATGAGCAGTTCTTC

J gene: TRBJ2-7
clone size: .
V gene: TRBV4-1
D gene: TRBD1
CDR3 protein: CASSKTGGVSASYEQYF
CDR3 DNA: TGCGCCAGCAGCAAGACAGGGGGCGTTTCCGCATCCTACGAGCAGTACTTC

J gene: TRBJ2-5
clone size: .
V gene: TRBV11-2
D gene: .
CDR3 protein: CASSPRDTKETQYF
CDR3 DNA: TGTGCCAGCAGCCCCCGGGACACAAAAGAGACCCAGTACTTC

J gene: TRBJ1-2
clone size: .
V gene: TRBV6-6
D gene: TRBD1
CDR3 protein: CASSRPGTGRDYGYTF
CDR3 DNA: TGTGCCAGCAGCCGTCCCGGGACAGGGAGGGACTATGGCTACACCTTC

J gene: TRBJ2-1
clone size: .
V gene: TRBV18
D gene: TRBD1
CDR3 protein: CASSSWTGDYNEQFF
CDR3 DNA: TGTGCCAGCTCAAGCTGGACAGGGGATTACAATGAGCAGTTCTTC

J gene: TRBJ1-1
clone size: .
V gene: TRBV7-9
D gene: .
CDR3 protein: CASSLEGNTEAFF
CDR3 DNA: TGTGCCAGCAGCTTAGAAGGGAACACTGAAGCTTTCTTT

J gene: TRBJ1-1
clone size: few
V gene: TRBV5-1
D gene: .
CDR3 protein: CASSFSTNTEAFF
CDR3 DNA: TGCGCCAGCAGCTTCTCCACCAACACTGAAGCTTTCTTT

J gene: TRBJ1-5
clone size: .
V gene: TRBV5-8
D gene: .
CDR3 protein: CASSPRQGNQPQHF
CDR3 DNA: TGTGCCAGCAGCCCCAGACAGGGCAATCAGCCCCAGCATTTT

J gene: TRBJ2-7
clone size: .
V gene: TRBV2
D gene: TRBD1
CDR3 protein: CASNRRQGLAYEQYF
CDR3 DNA: TGTGCCAGCAACCGAAGACAGGGCTTGGCCTACGAGCAGTACTTC

J gene: TRBJ2-6
clone size: few
V gene: TRBV7-3
D gene: .
CDR3 protein: CASSQCLRLQSRANVLTF
CDR3 DNA: TGTGCCAGCAGCCAATGTCTACGCTTACAAAGTCGGGCCAACGTCCTGACTTTC

J gene: TRBJ1-2
clone size: .
V gene: TRBV7-9
D gene: .
CDR3 protein: CASSFTGTPNYGYTF
CDR3 DNA: TGTGCCAGCAGCTTTACCGGGACACCCAATTATGGCTACACCTTC

J gene: TRBJ2-5
clone size: once
V gene: TRBV5-1
D gene: TRBD2
CDR3 protein: CASSADSSGGAGETQYF
CDR3 DNA: TGCGCCAGCAGCGCGGACTCTAGCGGGGGGGCCGGGGAGACCCAGTACTTC